This TCR beta chain was found in a study of beta chain features in type 1 diabetes. Study observations and caveats: Cells that show high TCR expression could be over-represented by cDNA sequencing. PCR might favor shorter templates, equally in patients and controls.

V gave up 0 bases and J gave up 5 bases, with 10 bases separating them. The CDR3 sequence is 14 residues long. Germline V gene lookup returns CDR1 SGHDT and CDR2 YYEEEE. Investigators reverse transcribed all isolated RNA, so they sequenced expressed TCRB transcripts. Here immunoSEQ multiplex PCR was the method, and the copy in TCRdb shows in-frame clones only, minus some. The sample carries about 410,000 clones, approximately 13% recorded once. Only a few counts were recorded for this clone. The antigen is not known. The origin of this receptor is a man aged 30-40 years in good health. The rearrangement uses TRBV5-6 and TRBJ2-3; D may be TRBD1 (6 bases). Source material: naive CD4+ T cells from blood. This CDR3 is CASSLEQGVDTQYF. The DNA of the CDR3 is TGTGCCAGCAGCTTGGAACAGGGTGTAGATACGCAGTATTTT.